One and the same sample provided the 23 T cell receptor beta chains below, sequenced in a study of cytomegalovirus exposure and HLA in healthy donors. The PCR ran on 60 Vbeta and 13 Jbeta primers. Produced via immunoSEQ multiplex PCR; TCRdb's table is partial and in-frame only. The repertoire holds about 190,000 clones, with roughly four fifths as singletons. Specimen: PBMCs. These receptors came from a man in his fifties in good health and CMV-seronegative.

This chain uses TRBV6-6 with TRBJ1-2, with 7 bases fitting TRBD1. The CDR3 spans 15 residues. Germline values: CDR1 MNHNY, CDR2 SVGAGI (reference sequence). The V and J ends lost 2 bases and 4 bases, in that order; junction bases with no gene match: 7. CDR3 sequence (DNA): TGTGCCAGCAGTTACGGATCGGGACAGACCTATGGCTACACCTTC. Translating gives CASSYGSGQTYGYTF.

V and J are TRBV28 and TRBJ2-7; a possible D gene is TRBD1 (6 bases). Deletions cut 3 bases from V and 3 bases from J, with 15 bases between. Germline CDR1 is MDHEN and CDR2 is SYDVKM. CDR3 length equals 15 residues. For the CDR3, the DNA is TGTGCCAGCAGTTTTTTCAGGGGCTCAATCTACGAGCAGTACTTC. As protein: CASSFFRGSIYEQYF. Variable domain in full (rest from reference TRBV28 and TRBJ2-7): DVKVTQSSRYLVKRTGEKVFLECVQDMDHENMFWYRQDPGLGLRLIYFSYDVKMKEKGDIPEGYSVSREKKERFSLILESASTNQTSMYLCASSFFRGSIYEQYFGPGTRLTVT.

The chain combines TRBV7-2 with TRBJ1-2, with 10 bases matching TRBD1. Trimming removed 4 bases from V and 12 bases from J; junction bases left unmatched: 14. Germline lookup yields CDR1 SGHTA and CDR2 FQGNSA. The CDR3 is 15 residues long. The CDR3 nucleotides read TGTGCCAGCAGCTACCCGGGACAGGGGCTCCTATGGGACACCTTC. It is translated as CASSYPGQGLLWDTF. The variable domain in full, completed from reference TRBV7-2 and TRBJ1-2, reads GAGVSQSPSNKVTEKGKDVELRCDPISGHTALYWYRQSLGQGLEFLIYFQGNSAPDKSGLPSDRFSAERTGGSVSTLTIQRTQQEDSAVYLCASSYPGQGLLWDTFGSGTRLTVV.

V gene TRBV12-5 combines with J gene TRBJ2-2, with D perhaps matching TRBD1 (5 bases). The germline gives CDR1 LGHNT, CDR2 FRNRAP. Trimming removed 6 bases from V and 6 bases from J, with 14 bases in between. The CDR3 length is 14 residues. The CDR3 nucleotides read TGTGCTAGTGGAACCCAAATAGGGGCCGGGGAGCTGTTTTTT. Protein product: CASGTQIGAGELFF.

V usage is TRBV6-1 and J usage is TRBJ1-5; D is unresolved. The germline CDR1 and CDR2 sequences are MNHNS and SASEGT. V lost 6 bases, J lost 5 bases, and 14 bases lay in between. CDR3 length equals 14 residues. The CDR3 DNA reads TGTGCCAGCAGGGCCGGCGCGGCCGATCAGCCCCAGCATTTT. It translates to CASRAGAADQPQHF.

V gene TRBV7-2 combines with J gene TRBJ2-2; the D is unclear. Germline V gene lookup returns CDR1 SGHTA and CDR2 FQGNSA. V shed 5 bases and J shed 6 bases, with 10 bases lying between them. The CDR3 sequence is 13 residues long. CDR3 residues: CASSLHSPGELFF. CDR3 bases: TGTGCCAGCAGCCTCCATAGTCCCGGGGAGCTGTTTTTT. The whole variable domain, remainder taken from reference TRBV7-2 and TRBJ2-2, is GAGVSQSPSNKVTEKGKDVELRCDPISGHTALYWYRQSLGQGLEFLIYFQGNSAPDKSGLPSDRFSAERTGGSVSTLTIQRTQQEDSAVYLCASSLHSPGELFFGEGSRLTVL.

The chain carries TRBV18 and TRBJ1-3; maybe TRBD1 (6 bases). Trimming removed 0 bases at V and 0 bases at J, with 12 bases between. Germline V CDR1 and CDR2: KGHSH, LQKENI. The length of the CDR3 is 17 residues. This chain's CDR3 is CASSPPTGRFSGNTIYF. The CDR3 region has the DNA TGTGCCAGCTCACCACCGACAGGTCGCTTCTCTGGAAACACCATATATTTT. The whole variable domain, remainder taken from reference TRBV18 and TRBJ1-3, is NAGVMQNPRHLVRRRGQEARLRCSPMKGHSHVYWYRQLPEEGLKFMVYLQKENIIDESGMPKERFSAEFPKEGPSILRIQQVVRGDSAAYFCASSPPTGRFSGNTIYFGEGSWLTVV.

The V and J genes are TRBV6-5 and TRBJ1-1, with no clear D. This CDR3 is 13 amino acids long. Germline lookup yields CDR1 MNHEY and CDR2 SVGAGI. Trimming stripped 0 bases from V and 1 base from J, with 3 bases between. The chain's CDR3 is CASSYSANTEAFF. CDR3 nucleotides: TGTGCCAGCAGTTACTCGGCGAACACTGAAGCTTTCTTT.

The CDR3 spells CASSDWGGTTDTQYF. The CDR3 DNA reads as TGTGCCAGCAGTGACTGGGGGGGGACCACAGATACGCAGTATTTT. The chain employs TRBV6-4 and TRBJ2-3; TRBD2 aligns across 7 bases. The trim removed 1 base at V and 2 bases at J, leaving 3 bases unmatched. Germline loops: CDR1 MRHNA, CDR2 SNTAGT. The CDR3 sequence is 15 residues long.

This sequence joins TRBV6-6 and TRBJ1-5; weak D call: TRBD1 (6 bases). Per the germline V gene, CDR1 is MNHNY and CDR2 is SVGAGI (reference sequence). V shed 0 bases and J shed 5 bases, with 11 bases lying between them. CDR3 length: 15 amino acids. The CDR3 sequence is CASSYSGQSDQPQHF. DNA for the CDR3: TGTGCCAGCAGTTACTCCGGACAGTCAGATCAGCCCCAGCATTTT.

This clone was observed a few times. The rearrangement joins TRBV4-3 to TRBJ1-2, with 7 bases lining up with TRBD1. V lost 5 bases and J lost 9; bases outside the gene matches: 6. The CDR3 covers 12 residues. Germline V gives CDR1 LGHNA, CDR2 YSLEER. CDR3: CASSATGLSYTF. CDR3 in DNA: TGCGCCAGCAGCGCGACAGGGTTAAGCTACACCTTC.

The gene calls are TRBV18 and TRBJ2-5; TRBD2 might be the D (6 bases). The CDR3 contains 15 residues. Germline V lookup: CDR1 KGHSH, CDR2 LQKENI. V was shortened by 3 bases and J by 5 bases, with 16 bases between the two germline ends. In DNA form, the CDR3 reads TGTGCCAGCTCACCCCCTTTACTGGGGAGGGAGACCCAGTACTTC. It is translated as CASSPPLLGRETQYF.

The gene calls are TRBV7-2 and TRBJ2-2; D unresolved. Germline CDR1 is SGHTA and CDR2 is FQGNSA. The CDR3 has 15 amino acids. V lost 3 bases and J 3 bases, leaving 11 bases between the germline ends. The CDR3 DNA reads as TGTGCCAGCAGCTTGGGCCGACAAGACACCGGGGAGCTGTTTTTT. It yields the protein CASSLGRQDTGELFF.

Details on this clone: At one of its ends the junction is not consistent with the germline gene, which may arise from a read error. This chain joins TRBV19 and TRBJ2-7, with D tentatively TRBD2 (6 bases). Germline CDR1 is LNHDA and CDR2 is SQIVND (reference sequence). The CDR3 covers 13 residues. The DNA for the CDR3 is TGTGCCAGTAGCAGCCTGGACACACGGGAGTCACGGTTC. It specifies CASSSLDTRESRF. The full variable domain, its missing parts supplied by reference TRBV19 and TRBJ2-7, is DGGITQSPKYLFRKEGQNVTLSCEQNLNHDAMYWYRQDPGQGLRLIYYSQIVNDFQKGDIAEGYSVSREKKESFPLTVTSAQKNPTAFYLCASSSLDTRESRFGPGTRLTVT.

The V gene is TRBV30, the J gene TRBJ2-1, with 11 bases fitting TRBD2. Germline V gives CDR1 GTSNPN, CDR2 SVGIG (reference sequence). With 0 bases clipped from V and 6 bases from J, the junction kept 7 bases outside the gene matches. CDR3 length: 16 residues. CDR3 coding DNA: TGTGCCTGGAGTGTCCGACTAGCGGGATTCGGCAATGAGCAGTTCTTC. This translates into CAWSVRLAGFGNEQFF.

The chain is built from TRBV5-1 and TRBJ1-1, with a possible D match to TRBD1 (5 bases). The CDR3 totals 16 residues. Germline CDR1 is SGHRS and CDR2 is YFSETQ. V was trimmed by 3 bases and J by 4 bases, leaving 19 bases between them. The CDR3 nucleotides are TGCGCCAGCAGCTGGGGACTCGGTTCGGTCGGCACTGAAGCTTTCTTT. Its translation is CASSWGLGSVGTEAFF.

In this sample, this clone turned up a few times. This chain links TRBV6-4 with TRBJ2-1, with D hard to call. Germline values: CDR1 MRHNA, CDR2 SNTAGT. The CDR3 extends over 16 amino acids. Trimming cost V 3 bases and J 4 bases, with 16 bases left between them. In nucleotides, the CDR3 is TGTGCCAGCAGTGAATTTGAGAATGTCCTATACAATGAGCAGTTCTTC. The encoded protein is CASSEFENVLYNEQFF.

The chain links TRBV11-2 to TRBJ2-7, with 10 positions matching TRBD2. CDR1 and CDR2 from the germline V gene are SGHAT and FQNNGV. With V trimmed by 0 bases and J by 5 bases, 10 bases remained unmatched. CDR3 length: 17 residues. The CDR3 region is CASSLDGSGGTLDEQYF. The DNA for the CDR3 is TGTGCCAGCAGCTTAGATGGTAGCGGGGGGACTCTCGACGAGCAGTACTTC.

The genes are TRBV9 and TRBJ1-3; perhaps TRBD1 as D (5 bases). Looked up from germline, CDR1 is SGDLS and CDR2 is YYNGEE. The CDR3 runs to 16 residues. V was shortened by 4 bases and J by 5 bases, with 19 bases between the two germline ends. Here the CDR3 DNA reads TGTGCCAGCAGCCCGTCTGGGGGGACTGGTAGAAACACCATATATTTT. Encoded protein: CASSPSGGTGRNTIYF.

V and J are TRBV5-1 and TRBJ1-4, with D perhaps TRBD1 (5 bases). Germline CDR1 and CDR2: SGHRS and YFSETQ. With 2 bases removed from V and 7 bases from J, the gap between germline ends came to 12 bases. The CDR3 is made up of 14 amino acids. The CDR3 loop reads CASSLGDTGEKLFF. Here the CDR3 DNA reads TGCGCCAGCAGCTTAGGGGATACCGGTGAAAAACTGTTTTTT. Full variable domain (rest looked up from reference TRBV5-1 and TRBJ1-4): KAGVTQTPRYLIKTRGQQVTLSCSPISGHRSVSWYQQTPGQGLQFLFEYFSETQRNKGNFPGRFSGRQFSNSRSEMNVSTLELGDSALYLCASSLGDTGEKLFFGSGTQLSVL.

This chain joins TRBV4-1 and TRBJ1-1; 9 bases map to TRBD1. CDR1 is MGHRA, CDR2 YSYEKL, per germline. The CDR3 runs to 14 residues. The V segment lost 4 bases and the J segment 4 bases; nucleotides outside the gene matches: 4. The CDR3 region is CASSPGQGGTEAFF. The CDR3 nucleotides are TGCGCCAGCAGCCCGGGACAGGGTGGCACTGAAGCTTTCTTT.

This chain links TRBV9 with TRBJ2-5; 7 nucleotides agree with TRBD1. V was pared by 0 bases and J by 9 bases, with 11 bases of the junction left unmatched. The germline gives CDR1 SGDLS, CDR2 YYNGEE. The CDR3 sequence is 15 residues long. Here the CDR3 reads CASSVAMTGQTAQYF. CDR3 DNA: TGTGCCAGCAGCGTAGCGATGACGGGACAGACCGCCCAGTACTTC.

This clone has just one count. J is TRBJ2-7 and V is TRBV20-1; no clear D. CDR3 length equals 11 residues. Per the germline V gene, CDR1 is DFQATT and CDR2 is SNEGSKA (reference sequence). Trimming left V 2 bases short and J 5 bases short, with 7 bases between. The CDR3: CSARPTHEQYF. The CDR3 bases are TGCAGTGCTAGACCGACTCACGAGCAGTACTTC.